This T cell receptor (beta chain) was retrieved from a study of blood T cell repertoires in COVID-19 (dated by TCRdb to the early 2020s). Study-level background: The collaborator samples originated in the United States, Italy and Spain and spanned the acute and convalescent phases of COVID-19. The material from the prospective study consisted of cDNA or gDNA derived from T cells, B-cell-depleted T cells, or PBMCs. Subjects who had been exposed to COVID-19, were actively infected with it, or had recovered from it provided the deeply sampled blood TCRbeta repertoires that made up the dataset. The repertoires were made available in a free public database intended to serve as a resource for research on the immune response to SARS-CoV-2. The samples were drawn from the first 160 participants of the ongoing ImmuneRACE study and from over 950 subjects provided by 6 global collaborators. Sample metadata almost always included a de-identified subject ID, COVID-19 status, age in years and sex. HLA class I and class II types, where available, came from metadata supplied by the sample provider rather than from assay-based typing.

Turning to this clone: Its antigen is not yet known. No base qualities exist here, and no much larger clone lies one base off it.

CDR1 MNHEY and CDR2 SVGAGI were looked up in the germline V gene. The CDR3 contains 15 residues, cysteine and phenylalanine counted. The CDR3 DNA has 45 bases and is translated from base 1. The V and J ends are trimmed by 5 bases and 6 bases, leaving 17 bases between them. Whole blood was collected in K2EDTA tubes by collaborating institutions according to the institutions' own protocols. For TCRbeta analysis, collaborators shipped samples in one of three forms: frozen whole blood, isolated PBMCs, or DNA extracted from either of those sample types. Findings and caveats that apply to the study as a whole: How much clinical and demographic metadata was included differed by source and by participant, and the metadata was provided uncurated.

TCRbeta CDR3 regions were amplified from genomic DNA by means of the immunoSEQ Assay, a bias-controlled multiplex PCR. On the study's bioinformatics: The number of nucleated cells in each sample was estimated from the amplification of reference gene primers within the assay. To quantify the absolute abundance of each unique TCRbeta CDR3 rearrangement, sequence reads were collapsed and filtered. For each sample, productive Simpson clonality was calculated by taking the square root of Simpson's diversity index across productive rearrangements. The table comes from immuneACCESS by way of TCRdb, which keeps in-frame sequences with V and J called. Part of the clones is missing from these tables; in studies checked, under half for an unresolved V gene and the rest for unknown reasons. That table gives V, J and clone size, and the DNA gave D and trimming. This sample holds around 67,000 clones; 85% to 90% were observed only once. The ten largest make up around 1.9% of the sample.

The sequencing sample was made of peripheral blood. The V gene is TRBV6-5 and the J gene is TRBJ1-5; TRBD1 could be the D gene, as 5 bases match. The origin of this receptor is an elderly woman with active or convalescent COVID-19. The nucleotides are TGTGCCAGCAGTCCCGGCTCGGGGGGAGGTCAGCCCCAGCATTTT. Translated, it reads CASSPGSGGGQPQHF.